Listed here are 25 T cell receptor beta chains from one sample, sequenced in a study of T cells expressing NK-cell markers. TCRdb re-called the 5' RACE reads and gives one entry per CDR3 protein, without DNA. This sample's table has about 550,000 distinct CDR3 sequences. What was sequenced was blood T cells: a sorted CD56 or NKG2C T cell subset, CD4+ or CD8+ T cells, or bulk PBMC T cells (not recorded which). These TCRs come from a man aged 18 to 30 in good health.

The genes are TRBV14 and TRBJ2-7. The germline gives CDR1 SGHDN, CDR2 FVKESK. This CDR3 is 12 amino acids long. CDR3 protein: CASSQGLGEQYF.

This sequence joins TRBV6-2 or TRBV6-3 and TRBJ2-1; there is no DNA to check the TCRdb D call of TRBD1. Germline lookup yields CDR1 MNHEY and CDR2 SVGEGT. The CDR3 covers 16 residues. CDR3 sequence reads: CASSLPPGLNIGEQFF.

CDR3: CATGQSSRITGELFF. V usage is TRBV24-1 and J usage is TRBJ2-2; TCRdb's D call, TRBD1, is unchecked because there is no DNA. CDR1 is KGHDR, CDR2 SFDVKD, per germline. The CDR3 is 15 residues long.

V is TRBV4-1 and J is TRBJ1-5; the D gene TCRdb calls, TRBD1, cannot be checked with no DNA. In germline, CDR1 is MGHRA, CDR2 YSYEKL. The CDR3 is made up of 16 amino acids. CDR3 sequence: CASSQDPGRGVQPQHF.

The chain uses TRBV5-5 and TRBJ2-5; absent DNA, TCRdb's TRBD1 call cannot be checked. CDR3 length: 14 residues. The germline V gene has CDR1 SGHKS and CDR2 YYEKEE (reference sequence). The chain's CDR3 is CASSLEGGRKTQYF. Variable domain in full (rest from reference TRBV5-5 and TRBJ2-5): DAGVTQSPTHLIKTRGQQVTLRCSPISGHKSVSWYQQVLGQGPQFIFQYYEKEERGRGNFPDRFSARQFPNYSSELNVNALLLGDSALYLCASSLEGGRKTQYFGPGTRLLVL.

J is TRBJ2-3 and V is TRBV28; TCRdb lists TRBD1, though no DNA is available to test this call. In germline, CDR1 is MDHEN, CDR2 SYDVKM. CDR3 length: 16 amino acids. The CDR3: CASSLGWGQGTDTQYF.

The chain uses TRBV6-5 and TRBJ1-2; without DNA, the TCRdb call of TRBD1 cannot be checked. Germline CDR1 and CDR2: MNHEY and SVGAGI. There are 13 residues in the CDR3. The CDR3 region is CASRLVTDYGYTF.

J is TRBJ2-5 and V is TRBV29-1; lacking DNA, the TRBD1 call made by TCRdb goes unchecked. The CDR3 sequence is 15 residues long. The V gene's germline CDR1 is SQVTM and CDR2 ANQGSEA. CDR3 loop: CSVESASRIQETQYF.

The chain's CDR3 is CSIRRWGETQYF. J is TRBJ2-5 and V is TRBV20-1; TCRdb's assignment of TRBD1 cannot be checked, as there is no DNA. From germline, CDR1 is DFQATT and CDR2 SNEGSKA (reference sequence). The CDR3 is 12 amino acids.

CDR3 protein: CASSGGSEQFF. The chain employs TRBV11-3 and TRBJ2-1; TCRdb lists TRBD1, though no DNA is available to test this call. CDR1 is SGHNT and CDR2 is YENEEA in the germline V gene. This CDR3 spans 11 amino acids.

The genes are TRBV6-1 and TRBJ2-2; the D gene TCRdb calls, TRBD1, cannot be checked with no DNA. This CDR3 has 17 amino acids. Germline V CDR1 and CDR2: MNHNS, SASEGT. The CDR3 here is CASSHAGGTGNTGELFF.

This chain connects TRBV7-9 to TRBJ2-3; TCRdb calls TRBD1, which cannot be checked without DNA. CDR1 and CDR2 from the germline V gene are SEHNR and FQNEAQ (reference sequence). This CDR3 contains 16 residues. The CDR3 sequence is CASSSTGGGGTDTQYF.

The V call is TRBV7-2, the J call TRBJ1-4. Germline values: CDR1 SGHTA, CDR2 FQGNSA. The CDR3 is made up of 15 amino acids. CDR3 region: CASSLAKGPGEKLFF.

V and J are TRBV20-1 and TRBJ2-1; absent DNA, TCRdb's TRBD2 call cannot be checked. The CDR3 loop spans 14 amino acids. CDR1 and CDR2 (germline): DFQATT, SNEGSKA (reference sequence). CDR3 loop: CSAGRGRALDEQFF.

The rearrangement uses TRBV7-2 and TRBJ2-7; TCRdb lists TRBD2, though no DNA is available to test this call. Germline lookup yields CDR1 SGHTA and CDR2 FQGNSA. The CDR3 runs to 17 residues. The CDR3 sequence: CASSFATSGSLRHEQYF.

The V and J genes are TRBV12-3 or TRBV12-4 and TRBJ1-1. This CDR3 is built from 14 residues. This CDR3 is CATETFDLNTEAFF.

The chain employs TRBV27 and TRBJ2-1. The CDR3 is 14 residues long. Germline CDR1 reads MNHEY; CDR2 reads SMNVEV (reference sequence). CDR3: CASSLTTTYNEQFF.

CDR3 sequence: CASVVEAGELFF. The V gene is TRBV5-6, the J gene TRBJ2-2. CDR1 is SGHDT and CDR2 is YYEEEE in the germline V gene. The CDR3 loop spans 12 amino acids.

This sequence joins TRBV7-3 and TRBJ2-7; TCRdb calls TRBD1, which cannot be checked without DNA. Germline V gene data show CDR1 as SGHTA and CDR2 as FQGTGA. This CDR3 spans 14 amino acids. Here the CDR3 reads CASSPGQGGNEQYF.

The gene calls are TRBV7-9 and TRBJ2-1; absent DNA, TCRdb's TRBD2 call cannot be checked. CDR1 SEHNR and CDR2 FQNEAQ come from the germline V gene (reference sequence). This CDR3 is built from 12 residues. CDR3 loop: CASNWRDNEQFF. The variable domain in full, with the rest retrieved from reference TRBV7-9 and TRBJ2-1, is DTGVSQNPRHKITKRGQNVTFRCDPISEHNRLYWYRQTLGQGPEFLTYFQNEAQLEKSRLLSDRFSAERPKGSFSTLEIQRTEQGDSAMYLCASNWRDNEQFFGPGTRLTVL.

This chain's CDR3 is CASSFGTVNSATNEKLFF. This rearrangement joins TRBV12-3 or TRBV12-4 to TRBJ1-4; TCRdb selects TRBD1, and the lack of DNA leaves this call unchecked. This CDR3 is built from 18 residues.

The chain combines TRBV12-3 or TRBV12-4 with TRBJ2-1; absent DNA, TCRdb's TRBD1 call cannot be checked. The CDR3 contains 15 residues. This CDR3 reads CASSPDRQSYNEQFF.

This rearrangement joins TRBV14 to TRBJ2-5; TCRdb lists TRBD2, though no DNA is available to test this call. CDR3 length: 15 residues. Germline V gives CDR1 SGHDN, CDR2 FVKESK. CDR3 loop: CASSPRLAPRETQYF.

This rearrangement joins TRBV29-1 to TRBJ1-1; there is no DNA to check the TCRdb D call of TRBD1. CDR3 length: 15 residues. Germline V gene sequence: CDR1 SQVTM, CDR2 ANQGSEA. CDR3 region: CSVEDPRGSSTEAFF.

The gene calls are TRBV3-1 and TRBJ2-1; the D call of TRBD2 rests on TCRdb alone, since no DNA is present to check it. The CDR3 has 17 residues. The V gene's germline CDR1 is LGHDT and CDR2 YNNKEL (reference sequence). The CDR3 spells CASSPQAGGNSYNEQFF.